This TCR beta chain was captured in a study of T cell repertoires in cytomegalovirus infection. The overall study: Both CMV infection and a matching HLA type were indicated by public TCR beta signatures.

Regarding this clonotype: Its antigen is not identified. At one of its ends the junction is not consistent with the germline gene, which may arise from a read error.

Study-level findings and limits: Dominating the ex vivo response were TCR beta clonotypes that were CMV-specific and HLA-C-restricted. Carriers of CMV plus the relevant HLA were identified by cumulative public TCR beta family frequency.

This CDR3 spans 14 amino acids. From germline, CDR1 is MDHEN and CDR2 SYDVKM. One entry per CDR3 protein results from TCRdb running MiXCR on the reads. This sample has under 300,000 distinct CDR3 sequences; approximately 13% occur once, and the top ten carry 1.5% to 2%. This receptor was identified in a human donor in good health (CMV status not recorded). Some clones in this sample may be carry-over from other donors' samples. The rearrangement uses TRBV28 and TRBJ2-4, with TRBD1 matching over 9 bases. The specimen sequenced was PBMCs. CDR3 in DNA: TGTGCAAGCAGGGGACAGGGTACCAAAAACATTCGGTACTTC. This encodes CASRGQGTKNIRYF.